This TCR beta chain was documented in a study of tumor-infiltrating lymphocytes in primary liver carcinoma (dated 2017 in TCRdb). About the full investigation: A handful of patients with histopathologically diagnosed primary liver carcinoma underwent surgical resection in China between 2015 and March 2016. TCRbeta repertoire sequencing covered some 35 specimens from 5 patients: 25 tumor regions, 5 adjacent noncancerous liver tissues and 5 peripheral blood samples. The five patients had tumors of stage T1-T3 N0M0, with maximum diameters ranging from roughly 4.2 to 10 cm. Each sample produced about 3.5 to 7.5 million productive TCRbeta reads, and read depth showed no significant difference between tissue types. Across five regions of each liver tumor, along with adjacent normal tissue and blood, the study brought together TCRbeta repertoire sequencing, expression microarrays and whole-exome sequencing. High reproducibility was observed for the technical replicate repertoires, with mean shared-clone rates around 0.9 and correlation coefficients above 0.95. The five patients, three men and two women aged 30 to 69 years, had hepatocellular carcinoma (four) or combined HCC and intrahepatic cholangiocarcinoma (one). Broader findings and caveats from the paper: Because the samples were bulk and unsorted, CD4+ and CD8+ T cell repertoires could not be compared. The top 250 clones made up a significantly larger repertoire fraction in tumors than in blood (p = 0.039). Because sequencing covered only the TCR beta chain and unpaired alpha chains were not captured, true repertoire diversity is likely underestimated. The study included only four to six patients, and the authors note findings should be validated in a larger study. Pairs of tumor regions showed greater repertoire overlap (mean about 35%) than tumor-adjacent pairs (roughly 17%) or tumor-blood pairs (approximately 15%), which is consistent with antigen-driven expansion.

This clonotype appeared a few times. The antigen this receptor binds is unknown. One base away there is no much larger clone; base qualities are not given. Blood RNA was extracted from unsorted whole blood using TRIzol reagent, and germline DNA was obtained with the DNeasy Blood & Tissue kit. At the time of sampling, the patients were treatment-naive and had chronic HBV infection. Before surgery, about 4 milliliters of peripheral blood were collected into K2EDTA tubes. Using a constant-region primer and ProtoScript II reverse transcriptase, TCRbeta-specific cDNA was reverse-transcribed from approximately 0.5 ug total RNA. The TCRbeta libraries were prepared through three rounds of nested multiplex PCR following a slightly modified ARM-PCR procedure. Multiplex TRBV1-TRBV30 forward primers and a Cbeta reverse primer were used in the first two PCR rounds, each of which was run for approximately 10 cycles. A final 25-cycle PCR with Deep VentR polymerase added sample barcodes and Illumina adapters. Before sequencing, amplicons of 200-500 bp were purified from gel using a QIAquick gel extraction kit. The TCRbeta amplicons were sequenced with 250-bp paired-end reads on an Illumina HiSeq 2500. The authors processed their data as follows. To recover full CDR3 sequences, reads were quality-trimmed using Trimmomatic v0.33 and paired reads were then merged using FLASH v1.2.11. V, D and J germline segments were assigned to the rearranged TCRbeta sequences using MiGEC v1.2.1b. Clonotype statistics and Shannon-Wiener diversity indices were computed with VDJtools v1.0.0. To cut down on sampling bias, every analysis after diversity analysis relied on just the 250 most abundant clonotypes from each sample. TCRdb handled the public reads itself, with Q25 trimming in fastp and clone calling in MiXCR, and kept productive beta chains. One record per CDR3 amino acid sequence lists the most common genes and DNA. None of the V and J calls come from the authors' own analysis; TCRdb made them. The sample has over 250,000 distinct CDR3 sequences on record, approximately 54% of them singletons. The ten largest clones capture more than 15% of the sample.

V was cut back by 7 bases and J by 2 bases, leaving a gap of 14 bases between them. The CDR3 measures 14 amino acids from cysteine to phenylalanine. Only CDR3 DNA is held: 42 bases, read in frame from base 1. The specimen was peripheral blood. This clonotype was sampled from a woman aged 30 to 39 with primary liver carcinoma and hepatitis B virus infection. The V and J segments used are TRBV12-3 or TRBV12-4 and TRBJ1-1; matching of 6 bases hints at TRBD1 as the D gene. The nucleotide sequence reads TGTGCCAGCAAATATACAGGGCCCAACACTGAAGCTTTCTTT. It is translated as CASKYTGPNTEAFF.